Below are 23 T cell receptor beta chains sequenced from a single sample in a study of T cell responses to AZD1222 COVID-19 vaccine. Profiling relied on immunoSEQ multiplex PCR, and the TCRdb table lists in-frame clones only, not all of them. The sample consists of about 150,000 clones, about nine tenths of them appearing once. The specimen was peripheral blood, collected 28 days after the second AZD1222 dose. The origin of the receptors is an adult who received the AZD1222 COVID-19 vaccine.

This rearrangement joins TRBV9 to TRBJ1-3; weak D call: TRBD1 (5 bases). Germline V CDR1 and CDR2: SGDLS, YYNGEE. The ends were cut back, 2 bases at V and 0 bases at J, with 12 bases in the middle. This CDR3 region has 16 residues. CDR3 sequence (DNA): TGTGCCAGCAGCGTCCGGGACCGCGGCTCTGGAAACACCATATATTTT. Protein product: CASSVRDRGSGNTIYF.

This chain joins TRBV27 and TRBJ2-2; D may be TRBD2 (5 bases). This CDR3 has 15 amino acids. V was shortened by 4 bases and J by 1 base, with 10 bases between the two germline ends. Germline V gene sequence: CDR1 MNHEY, CDR2 SMNVEV (reference sequence). This CDR3 is CASSWRGLNTGELFF. As DNA, the CDR3 is TGTGCCAGCAGTTGGAGAGGGTTGAACACCGGGGAGCTGTTTTTT.

The chain uses TRBV4-1 and TRBJ1-1; D perhaps matches TRBD1 (5 bases). The CDR3 runs to 13 residues. V was cut by 6 bases and J by 1 base, with 9 bases left in between. Germline V CDR1 and CDR2: MGHRA, YSYEKL. The CDR3 loop reads CASSPTGNTEAFF. The CDR3 DNA follows: TGCGCCAGCAGTCCTACAGGGAACACTGAAGCTTTCTTT.

The chain links TRBV24-1 to TRBJ1-2, with TRBD1 matching 8 bases. The CDR3 runs 14 residues. Germline V gene sequence: CDR1 KGHDR, CDR2 SFDVKD. With V trimmed by 3 bases and J by 6 bases, 5 bases remained unmatched. The CDR3 protein is CATSDTGTGHGYTF. Written as DNA, the CDR3 is TGTGCCACCAGTGATACCGGGACAGGACATGGCTACACCTTC.

This clone was seen a few times. This chain uses TRBV19 with TRBJ1-2; D not certain. The CDR3 runs 14 residues. Trimming removed 3 bases at V and 4 bases at J, with 12 bases between. Germline values: CDR1 LNHDA, CDR2 SQIVND (reference sequence). DNA for the CDR3: TGTGCCAGTAGTATTCTCCAGGCCGTCTATGGCTACACCTTC. It translates to CASSILQAVYGYTF.

This clone appeared once. The chain employs TRBV5-4 and TRBJ1-2; the D is unclear. The V and J ends lost 0 bases and 0 bases respectively, with 6 bases between them. The CDR3 loop spans 14 amino acids. In germline, CDR1 is SGHNT, CDR2 YYREEE (reference sequence). In nucleotides, the CDR3 is TGTGCCAGCAGCTTGGCAGACTCTAACTATGGCTACACCTTC. The encoded protein is CASSLADSNYGYTF. The entire variable domain, with the rest obtained from reference TRBV5-4 and TRBJ1-2, is as follows: ETGVTQSPTHLIKTRGQQVTLRCSSQSGHNTVSWYQQALGQGPQFIFQYYREEENGRGNFPPRFSGLQFPNYSSELNVNALELDDSALYLCASSLADSNYGYTFGSGTRLTVV.

The chain employs TRBV18 and TRBJ1-2; no firm D call. Trimming shortened V by 5 bases and J by 2 bases, and 9 bases separated the two germline ends. This CDR3 is built from 13 residues. CDR1 is KGHSH, CDR2 LQKENI, per germline. CDR3 amino acids: CASSLGPNYGYTF. The CDR3, as DNA: TGTGCCAGCTCATTAGGACCGAACTATGGCTACACCTTC. Full variable domain (remainder filled in from reference TRBV18 and TRBJ1-2): NAGVMQNPRHLVRRRGQEARLRCSPMKGHSHVYWYRQLPEEGLKFMVYLQKENIIDESGMPKERFSAEFPKEGPSILRIQQVVRGDSAAYFCASSLGPNYGYTFGSGTRLTVV.

This chain connects TRBV5-6 to TRBJ1-5, with TRBD1 matching 9 bases. Germline V gene data show CDR1 as SGHDT and CDR2 as YYEEEE. Germline trimming cut 2 bases from V and 2 bases from J; bases unmatched to any gene: 11. The CDR3 covers 18 residues. CDR3 protein: CASSFHRGPIAGNQPQHF. The CDR3 coding sequence is TGTGCCAGCAGCTTTCACAGGGGGCCTATTGCTGGCAATCAGCCCCAGCATTTT.

The CDR3, as DNA: TGCGCCAGCAGCTTGGCGGGCCGCGGGGGCTCCTACGAGCAGTACTTC. Encoded protein: CASSLAGRGGSYEQYF. The V gene is TRBV5-1, the J gene TRBJ2-7; 7 bases align to TRBD2. V trimming: 0 bases; J trimming: 0 bases; junction bases outside the gene matches: 6. CDR1 and CDR2 (germline): SGHRS, YFSETQ. The CDR3 totals 16 residues.

The genes are TRBV19 and TRBJ1-1; TRBD1 is a possible D gene (5 bases). V was clipped by 2 bases and J by 4 bases, with 14 bases between them. The V gene's germline CDR1 is LNHDA and CDR2 SQIVND (reference sequence). This CDR3 spans 15 amino acids. The CDR3 nucleotides are TGTGCCAGTAGTATAATCCAGGGTTCCCTCACTGAAGCTTTCTTT. Translation: CASSIIQGSLTEAFF.

This chain uses TRBV4-2 with TRBJ1-2; 10 bases agree with TRBD1. The J segment lost 2 bases and the V segment lost 0 bases, leaving 9 bases of the junction unmatched. The CDR3 contains 18 residues. Germline CDR1 and CDR2: LGHNA and YNFKEQ. The CDR3 DNA reads as TGTGCCAGCAGCCAAGATCGGGACAGGGGCCGACGAAACTATGGCTACACCTTC. Translating gives CASSQDRDRGRRNYGYTF.

Notes on this clone: The sample has other DNA sequences that encode this CDR3 too. The V and J genes are TRBV28 and TRBJ2-7, with D hard to call. Germline values: CDR1 MDHEN, CDR2 SYDVKM. With 2 bases removed from V and 2 bases from J, the gap between germline ends came to 4 bases. There are 12 residues in the CDR3. The CDR3 here is CASSLGTYEQYF. In DNA, the CDR3 is TGTGCCAGCAGTTTAGGAACCTACGAGCAGTACTTC. Combining the CDR3 with reference TRBV28 and TRBJ2-7 gives the whole variable domain DVKVTQSSRYLVKRTGEKVFLECVQDMDHENMFWYRQDPGLGLRLIYFSYDVKMKEKGDIPEGYSVSREKKERFSLILESASTNQTSMYLCASSLGTYEQYFGPGTRLTVT.

The sample holds one count of this clone. The chain recombines TRBV6-5 with TRBJ1-5; tentative D call: TRBD1 (5 bases). The CDR3 totals 14 residues. Germline V gene data show CDR1 as MNHEY and CDR2 as SVGAGI. Trimming took 0 bases from V and 7 from J, leaving 10 bases between them. The CDR3 sequence is CASSYSGGMQPQHF. CDR3 sequence (DNA): TGTGCCAGCAGTTACTCCGGGGGGATGCAGCCCCAGCATTTT.

The table lists this clone with a count of one. The chain couples TRBV6-5 to TRBJ1-3; a weak D match, TRBD1 (5 bases). The CDR3 length is 13 residues. From germline, CDR1 is MNHEY and CDR2 SVGAGI. The V gene lost 8 bases and the J gene lost 2 bases, with 10 bases spanning the gap. The chain's CDR3 is CASQGEAGNTIYF. The CDR3 DNA sequence: TGTGCCAGCCAGGGAGAGGCTGGAAACACCATATATTTT.

This sequence joins TRBV19 and TRBJ2-2; 8 bases are a match to TRBD2. From germline, CDR1 is LNHDA and CDR2 SQIVND (reference sequence). The CDR3 length is 16 residues. Trimming took 4 bases from V and 7 from J; bases not matched to a gene: 11. The CDR3 nucleotides are TGTGCCAGTAGTACTCTCGAAACTAGCGGAGACGGGGAGCTGTTTTTT. Amino acid sequence: CASSTLETSGDGELFF.

This rearrangement joins TRBV7-9 to TRBJ2-2; 14 nucleotides align to TRBD2. Germline CDR1 SEHNR, CDR2 FQNEAQ (reference sequence). The CDR3 contains 18 residues. V shed 6 bases and J 1 base; nucleotides not matched to a gene: 7. The DNA for the CDR3 is TGTGCCAGCAGGGGACTAGCGGGGGAAGTAGGGAACACCGGGGAGCTGTTTTTT. This sequence encodes CASRGLAGEVGNTGELFF.

The chain combines TRBV20-1 with TRBJ1-1; no clear D. This CDR3 contains 15 residues. CDR1 is DFQATT and CDR2 is SNEGSKA in the germline V gene (reference sequence). Trimming took 3 bases from V and 0 from J, leaving 14 bases between them. CDR3 coding DNA: TGCAGTGCTAGTCCCGAGGGAAGCGTGAACACTGAAGCTTTCTTT. It translates to CSASPEGSVNTEAFF.

The rearrangement uses TRBV18 and TRBJ2-3; no reliable D call. Trimming took 3 bases from V and 2 from J, leaving 9 bases between them. The V gene's germline CDR1 is KGHSH and CDR2 LQKENI. This CDR3 contains 14 residues. The CDR3 loop reads CASSPFTDTDTQYF. In DNA, the CDR3 is TGTGCCAGCTCACCGTTCACAGACACAGATACGCAGTATTTT.

The J gene is TRBJ1-1, the V gene TRBV4-2; a weak D match, TRBD1 (6 bases). The CDR3 totals 17 residues. The ends were cut back, 0 bases at V and 4 bases at J, with 18 bases in the middle. Germline V gene data show CDR1 as LGHNA and CDR2 as YNFKEQ. CDR3 nucleotide sequence: TGTGCCAGCAGCCAAGAACAGCGGTCCACAGGGAGCACTGAAGCTTTCTTT. It specifies CASSQEQRSTGSTEAFF.

The chain has TRBV7-9 and TRBJ1-2; no clear D. The germline V and J ends were trimmed by 1 base and 6 bases, with 6 bases remaining between them. CDR1 is SEHNR, CDR2 FQNEAQ, per germline (reference sequence). The length of the CDR3 is 12 residues. CDR3 nucleotide sequence: TGTGCCAGCAGCTTAGTCTGGGATGGCTACACCTTC. Its translation is CASSLVWDGYTF.

The chain has TRBV3-1 (or the pseudogene TRBV3-2) and TRBJ1-1, with TRBD1 identical over 7 bases. Unmatched junction bases numbered 3, after V lost 4 bases and J lost 1 base. The CDR3 runs to 14 residues. Germline CDR1 and CDR2: LGHDT and YNNKEL (reference sequence). The CDR3 region is CASSLGQANTEAFF. The CDR3 region has the DNA TGTGCCAGCAGCCTCGGACAGGCGAACACTGAAGCTTTCTTT.

The chain recombines TRBV28 with TRBJ2-7; D may correspond to TRBD1 or TRBD2 (5 bases each). Per germline, CDR1 MDHEN and CDR2 SYDVKM. Trimming removed 1 base at V and 9 bases at J, with 10 bases between. The CDR3 spans 12 residues. CDR3 coding DNA: TGTGCCAGCAGTTTATCACCGGGACGGCAGTACTTC. Residues: CASSLSPGRQYF.

V usage is TRBV19 and J usage is TRBJ1-1; 11 positions match TRBD1. CDR1 is LNHDA, CDR2 SQIVND, per germline (reference sequence). J lost 11 bases, V lost 5 bases, and 10 bases had no gene match. CDR3 length: 14 residues. For the CDR3, the DNA is TGTGCCAGTAGTGTCCTGGACAGGGGGCTACGGGCTTTCTTT. It specifies CASSVLDRGLRAFF.